Below are 29 T cell receptor beta chains sequenced from a single sample in a study of cytomegalovirus exposure and HLA in healthy donors. A multiplex PCR was run with 60 Vbeta primers and 13 Jbeta primers. The repertoire was sequenced with immunoSEQ multiplex PCR; TCRdb's copy has only in-frame clones and lacks some. Here the sample spans roughly 200,000 clones, approximately 85% being singletons. Input material: PBMCs. All receptors come from a woman aged 50 to 65 in good health and CMV-seronegative.

The chain recombines TRBV5-1 with TRBJ2-1; TRBD2 agrees at 10 bases. Trimming cost V 2 bases and J 2 bases; bases outside gene matches: 13. The CDR3 has 19 residues. From germline, CDR1 is SGHRS and CDR2 YFSETQ. CDR3 protein: CASSFTLAGPQPTYNEQFF. CDR3 bases: TGCGCCAGCAGCTTCACACTAGCGGGACCCCAACCGACCTACAATGAGCAGTTCTTC.

J is TRBJ1-1 and V is TRBV5-1, with TRBD1 matching over 8 bases. The germline V gene encodes CDR1 SGHRS and CDR2 YFSETQ. The CDR3 length is 14 residues. Germline trimming cut 3 bases from V and 4 bases from J; bases unmatched to any gene: 5. The CDR3 region has the DNA TGCGCCAGCAGCTCAGGACAGGGTTCCACTGAAGCTTTCTTT. Translation gives CASSSGQGSTEAFF.

The chain combines TRBV9 with TRBJ2-1, with D uncertain. With 7 bases removed from V and 9 bases from J, the gap between germline ends came to 23 bases. The germline gives CDR1 SGDLS, CDR2 YYNGEE. This CDR3 region has 15 residues. The CDR3 sequence is CASSRLDVSLLEQFF. In DNA, the CDR3 is TGTGCCAGCTCTCGATTAGATGTGTCCCTCCTTGAGCAGTTCTTC.

This sequence joins TRBV4-3 and TRBJ2-7; 8 bases are a match to TRBD2. This CDR3 contains 15 residues. Trimming cost V 0 bases and J 0 bases; bases outside gene matches: 1. Germline-derived CDR1 and CDR2 are LGHNA and YSLEER. The CDR3 reads CASSQDGTSSYEQYF. The CDR3 DNA reads TGCGCCAGCAGCCAAGATGGGACTAGCTCCTACGAGCAGTACTTC.

This chain links TRBV25-1 with TRBJ2-1, with D possibly matching TRBD2 (5 bases). Germline V gene data show CDR1 as MGHDK and CDR2 as SYGVNS. The length of the CDR3 is 12 residues. Trimming removed 2 bases from V and 10 bases from J, with 9 bases in between. The CDR3 region is CASSELPGEQFF. CDR3 bases: TGTGCCAGCAGTGAACTTCCGGGAGAGCAGTTCTTC.

The CDR3 reads CASGRDRNTEAFF. DNA of the CDR3: TGTGCCAGCGGCAGGGATCGGAACACTGAAGCTTTCTTT. The genes are TRBV6-1 and TRBJ1-1, with D possibly matching TRBD1 (5 bases). V shed 8 bases and J shed 1 base, with 11 bases lying between them. Germline-derived CDR1 and CDR2 are MNHNS and SASEGT. The CDR3 is 13 residues long.

The J gene is TRBJ1-1, the V gene TRBV7-2; 7 nucleotides align to TRBD1. The germline gives CDR1 SGHTA, CDR2 FQGNSA. Germline trimming cut 0 bases from V and 3 bases from J; bases unmatched to any gene: 7. The CDR3 runs 16 residues. DNA of the CDR3: TGTGCCAGCAGCTTAGCGCGGACAGGCAGGGACACTGAAGCTTTCTTT. Its protein is CASSLARTGRDTEAFF.

The rearrangement links TRBV7-2 to TRBJ2-7; 7 bases line up with TRBD2. CDR1 SGHTA and CDR2 FQGNSA come from the germline V gene. The CDR3 length is 14 residues. The V gene end was trimmed by 0 bases and the J gene end by 2 bases; junction bases not matched to a gene: 1. The CDR3 nucleotides are TGTGCCAGCAGCTTAGCGGGAGGGACCTACGAGCAGTACTTC. Its protein product is CASSLAGGTYEQYF. Complete variable domain (other parts from reference TRBV7-2 and TRBJ2-7): GAGVSQSPSNKVTEKGKDVELRCDPISGHTALYWYRQSLGQGLEFLIYFQGNSAPDKSGLPSDRFSAERTGGSVSTLTIQRTQQEDSAVYLCASSLAGGTYEQYFGPGTRLTVT.

The chain joins TRBV5-1 to TRBJ2-5; 9 positions agree with TRBD1. J lost 5 bases, V lost 1 base, and 6 bases had no gene match. The V gene's germline CDR1 is SGHRS and CDR2 YFSETQ. This CDR3 comprises 15 residues. The CDR3 nucleotides are TGCGCCAGCAGCTTGACCGGGACAGGGAGTGAGACCCAGTACTTC. Protein product: CASSLTGTGSETQYF. The whole variable domain, filled in from reference TRBV5-1 and TRBJ2-5, reads KAGVTQTPRYLIKTRGQQVTLSCSPISGHRSVSWYQQTPGQGLQFLFEYFSETQRNKGNFPGRFSGRQFSNSRSEMNVSTLELGDSALYLCASSLTGTGSETQYFGPGTRLLVL.

This clone was picked up one time. This sequence joins TRBV7-9 and TRBJ2-3; TRBD1 is a possible D gene (6 bases). CDR1 SEHNR and CDR2 FQNEAQ come from the germline V gene (reference sequence). V lost 2 bases to trimming and J lost 0 bases, with 9 bases between them. The CDR3 has 15 residues. CDR3 sequence reads: CASSLQGLSTDTQYF. CDR3 nucleotides: TGTGCCAGCAGCTTACAGGGGCTTAGCACAGATACGCAGTATTTT.

The rearrangement joins TRBV10-1 to TRBJ1-1; D ambiguous. Trimming removed 2 bases at V and 0 bases at J, with 10 bases between. CDR3 length: 15 residues. The germline V gene encodes CDR1 WNHNN and CDR2 SYGVQD (reference sequence). Written as DNA, the CDR3 is TGCGCCAGCAGTGAGAGGAGGACGGTGAACACTGAAGCTTTCTTT. Translation gives CASSERRTVNTEAFF.

The chain couples TRBV18 to TRBJ1-1; 8 bases align to TRBD1. Unmatched junction bases numbered 5, after V lost 5 bases and J lost 0 bases. From germline, CDR1 is KGHSH and CDR2 LQKENI. The CDR3 runs 15 residues. CDR3: CASSNRGTMNTEAFF. The DNA of the CDR3 is TGTGCCAGCTCAAACAGGGGGACCATGAACACTGAAGCTTTCTTT.

As for this clone: An end of the junction differs from the germline gene, which may be a read error. V usage is TRBV7-9 and J usage is TRBJ2-7, with 7 bases aligning to TRBD1. The CDR3 has 12 amino acids. CDR1 and CDR2 from the germline V gene are SEHNR and FQNEAQ (reference sequence). CDR3 DNA: TGTTCCAGCAGCTCGACAGGGAAGGAGCAGTACTTC. This codes for CSSSSTGKEQYF. Looking up the rest from reference TRBV7-9 and TRBJ2-7 gives the full variable domain: DTGVSQNPRHKITKRGQNVTFRCDPISEHNRLYWYRQTLGQGPEFLTYFQNEAQLEKSRLLSDRFSAERPKGSFSTLEIQRTEQGDSAMYLCSSSSTGKEQYFGPGTRLTVT.

The chain combines TRBV6-5 with TRBJ1-1; 12 bases agree with TRBD1. CDR3 length: 14 amino acids. CDR1 MNHEY and CDR2 SVGAGI come from the germline V gene. The ends lost 2 bases at V and 7 bases at J; junction bases unmatched: 2. Here the CDR3 reads CASSYGTGGGEAFF. The CDR3, as DNA: TGTGCCAGCAGTTACGGGACAGGGGGCGGTGAAGCTTTCTTT.

The sample holds a few counts of this clone. The chain has TRBV19 and TRBJ1-2; D ambiguous. Per germline, CDR1 LNHDA and CDR2 SQIVND (reference sequence). V dropped 3 bases and J dropped 4 bases, with 6 bases sitting between them. The CDR3 totals 12 residues. The chain's CDR3 is CASSMAGYGYTF. CDR3 DNA sequence: TGTGCCAGTAGTATGGCTGGCTATGGCTACACCTTC.

The rearrangement links TRBV4-1 to TRBJ2-1; 7 bases line up with TRBD2. The CDR3 spans 17 residues. Germline trimming cut 4 bases from V and 6 bases from J; bases unmatched to any gene: 15. Looked up from germline, CDR1 is MGHRA and CDR2 is YSYEKL. For the CDR3, the DNA is TGCGCCAGCAGCCCTCGAGCGGGAACCACTTCATCCAATGAGCAGTTCTTC. Its translation is CASSPRAGTTSSNEQFF.

The chain employs TRBV4-1 and TRBJ2-1; weak D call: TRBD2 (5 bases). Germline CDR1 MGHRA, CDR2 YSYEKL. CDR3 length: 15 amino acids. Deletions cut 4 bases from V and 4 bases from J, with 14 bases between. The CDR3 sequence: CASSLFGRAYNEQFF. The DNA of the CDR3 is TGCGCCAGCAGCCTTTTTGGGCGGGCGTACAATGAGCAGTTCTTC.

This chain uses TRBV11-2 with TRBJ2-5; a weak D match, TRBD2 (5 bases). The CDR3 runs 15 residues. Trimming shortened V by 1 base and J by 2 bases, and 11 bases separated the two germline ends. CDR1 is SGHAT, CDR2 FQNNGV, per germline. The CDR3 here is CASSLGPGEQETQYF. The CDR3 region has the DNA TGTGCCAGCAGCTTAGGCCCCGGGGAACAAGAGACCCAGTACTTC. Together with reference TRBV11-2 and TRBJ2-5, the CDR3 gives the full variable domain: EAGVAQSPRYKIIEKRQSVAFWCNPISGHATLYWYQQILGQGPKLLIQFQNNGVVDDSQLPKDRFSAERLKGVDSTLKIQPAKLEDSAVYLCASSLGPGEQETQYFGPGTRLLVL.

The chain carries TRBV15 and TRBJ1-6; tentatively, D is TRBD1 (6 bases). Trimming removed 0 bases from V and 5 bases from J, with 11 bases in between. From germline, CDR1 is LNHNV and CDR2 YYDKDF (reference sequence). The CDR3 totals 16 residues. CDR3 loop: CATSRDWGPDNSPLHF. As DNA, the CDR3 is TGTGCCACCAGCAGAGATTGGGGGCCTGATAATTCACCCCTCCACTTT.

The gene calls are TRBV13 and TRBJ2-1, with 10 bases identical to TRBD2. The CDR3 has 15 amino acids. In germline, CDR1 is PRHDT, CDR2 FYEKMQ (reference sequence). The V gene end was trimmed by 4 bases and the J gene end by 8 bases; junction bases not matched to a gene: 8. The CDR3 is CASSSESGRGYEQFF. The CDR3 DNA reads as TGTGCCAGCAGCTCAGAAAGCGGGAGGGGGTATGAGCAGTTCTTC.

This clone was detected a few times. V gene TRBV12-5 combines with J gene TRBJ2-1; D might be TRBD1 (6 bases). V lost 5 bases and J 7 bases, leaving 21 bases between the germline ends. This CDR3 is 16 amino acids long. In germline, CDR1 is LGHNT, CDR2 FRNRAP. The CDR3 region has the DNA TGTGCTAGTGGTGTGAACAGGGTATCCGGTAAGAATGAGCAGTTCTTC. Translating it yields CASGVNRVSGKNEQFF.

V is TRBV11-2 and J is TRBJ2-1, with a weak D call TRBD1 (6 bases). V shed 2 bases and J shed 4 bases, with 12 bases lying between them. This CDR3 is built from 15 residues. Germline CDR1 reads SGHAT; CDR2 reads FQNNGV. DNA for the CDR3: TGTGCCAGCAGCTTACACAGGGTTGGGTACAATGAGCAGTTCTTC. Encoded protein: CASSLHRVGYNEQFF.

The rearrangement links TRBV6-1 to TRBJ2-2; 9 nucleotides align to TRBD1. Germline CDR1 MNHNS, CDR2 SASEGT. V shed 4 bases and J 6 bases; nucleotides not matched to a gene: 18. This CDR3 is built from 19 residues. CDR3 loop: CASSVPGQGFRGWAGELFF. Here the CDR3 DNA reads TGTGCCAGCAGTGTCCCGGGACAGGGCTTCCGAGGATGGGCCGGGGAGCTGTTTTTT.

V is TRBV28 and J is TRBJ2-1; D is ambiguous. The germline CDR1 and CDR2 sequences are MDHEN and SYDVKM. V was shortened by 7 bases and J by 3 bases, with 16 bases between the two germline ends. The CDR3 extends over 15 amino acids. The CDR3 bases are TGTGCCAGCACCCTCGAAACCAGTTTCTACAATGAGCAGTTCTTC. Residues: CASTLETSFYNEQFF.

The chain carries TRBV27 and TRBJ2-1; 12 nucleotides line up with TRBD2. The CDR3 runs to 16 residues. With 0 bases clipped from V and 7 bases from J, the junction kept 4 bases outside the gene matches. Germline CDR1 reads MNHEY; CDR2 reads SMNVEV (reference sequence). The CDR3 sequence is CASSLSLAGGINEQFF. The CDR3 coding sequence is TGTGCCAGCAGTTTATCCCTAGCGGGAGGGATAAATGAGCAGTTCTTC.

The rearrangement joins TRBV5-6 to TRBJ2-1; no definite D call. With 1 base removed from V and 0 bases from J, the gap between germline ends came to 14 bases. Germline values: CDR1 SGHDT, CDR2 YYEEEE. This CDR3 contains 17 residues. The CDR3 loop is CASSLRRYEPSYNEQFF. The CDR3 coding sequence is TGTGCCAGCAGCTTGCGGCGGTACGAACCCTCCTACAATGAGCAGTTCTTC.

This clone was counted a few times. The chain is built from TRBV7-9 and TRBJ2-7, with D perhaps TRBD2 (7 bases). The CDR3 has 16 amino acids. CDR1 is SEHNR and CDR2 is FQNEAQ in the germline V gene (reference sequence). V was cut by 5 bases and J by 0 bases, with 17 bases left in between. CDR3 sequence reads: CASSASGTISSYEQYF. Written as DNA, the CDR3 is TGTGCCAGCAGCGCCAGCGGGACAATTAGCTCCTACGAGCAGTACTTC.

The rearrangement uses TRBV28 and TRBJ1-1, with TRBD1 matching 7 bases. After removal of 6 bases from V and 3 bases from J, the junction contained 10 bases not matched to a gene. The CDR3 runs to 15 residues. Germline loops: CDR1 MDHEN, CDR2 SYDVKM. DNA for the CDR3: TGTGCCAGCAGCAGGCACAGGGGCACCCACACTGAAGCTTTCTTT. It codes for CASSRHRGTHTEAFF.

The chain is built from TRBV6-1 and TRBJ1-1; D gene uncertain. The V end lost 3 bases, the J end lost 5 bases, and 10 bases lay between the germline ends. Germline V lookup: CDR1 MNHNS, CDR2 SASEGT. The CDR3 runs to 13 residues. CDR3 DNA sequence: TGTGCCAGCAGTGACACCGGGGTAACTGAAGCTTTCTTT. Its protein is CASSDTGVTEAFF.